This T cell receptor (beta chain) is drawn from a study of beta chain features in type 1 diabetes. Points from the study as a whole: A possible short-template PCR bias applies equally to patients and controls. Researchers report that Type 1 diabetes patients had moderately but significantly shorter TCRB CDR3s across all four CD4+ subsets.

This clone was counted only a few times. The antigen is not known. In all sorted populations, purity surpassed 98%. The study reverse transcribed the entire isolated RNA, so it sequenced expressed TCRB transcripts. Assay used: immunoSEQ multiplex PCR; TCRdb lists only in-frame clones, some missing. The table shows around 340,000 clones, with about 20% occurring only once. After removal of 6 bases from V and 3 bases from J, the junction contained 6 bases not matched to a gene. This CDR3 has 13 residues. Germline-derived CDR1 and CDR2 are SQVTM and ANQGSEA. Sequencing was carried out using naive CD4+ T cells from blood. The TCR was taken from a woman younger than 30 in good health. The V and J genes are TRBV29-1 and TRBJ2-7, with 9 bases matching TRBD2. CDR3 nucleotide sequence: TGCAGCGTCCTTAGCGGGAGCGGCTACGAGCAGTACTTC. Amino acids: CSVLSGSGYEQYF.